A single sample is the source of the 11 T cell receptor beta chains below, sequenced in a study of blood T cell repertoires in COVID-19. The data were produced by immunoSEQ multiplex PCR, yet TCRdb's version contains in-frame clones alone and is incomplete. Here the sample spans approximately 100,000 clones, 85% being singletons. Sequencing was carried out using peripheral blood. The source is an elderly man with acute or convalescent COVID-19.

This chain uses TRBV9 with TRBJ1-6; D not resolved. The CDR3 spans 13 residues. CDR1 is SGDLS, CDR2 YYNGEE, per germline. Trimming pared 0 bases from V and 10 bases from J, leaving 8 bases between. The chain's CDR3 is CASSVDGESPLHF. The CDR3 nucleotides read TGTGCCAGCAGCGTAGACGGGGAATCACCCCTCCACTTT.

The chain combines TRBV11-2 with TRBJ2-3, with 9 bases that match TRBD2. The CDR3 is made up of 17 amino acids. Trimming took 0 bases from V and 2 from J; bases not matched to a gene: 6. Germline-derived CDR1 and CDR2 are SGHAT and FQNNGV. The CDR3 nucleotides read TGTGCCAGCAGCTTAGATAGGCTAGCGGGACCCACAGATACGCAGTATTTT. This translates into CASSLDRLAGPTDTQYF.

This chain connects TRBV2 to TRBJ2-7; weak D call: TRBD1 (5 bases). Germline loops: CDR1 SNHLY, CDR2 FYNNEI. This CDR3 is 13 amino acids long. V lost 6 bases and J 5 bases, leaving 14 bases between the germline ends. The CDR3 bases are TGTGCCAGCAGCTCCCCAGGGCAGGACGAGCAGTACTTC. It is translated as CASSSPGQDEQYF.

The chain combines TRBV18 with TRBJ1-1; 10 nucleotides match TRBD1. The CDR3 sequence is 14 residues long. Per germline, CDR1 KGHSH and CDR2 LQKENI. V gave up 5 bases and J gave up 5 bases; unmatched junction bases: 5. This CDR3 is CASSIDRGPTEAFF. Here the CDR3 DNA reads TGTGCCAGCTCAATCGACAGGGGGCCAACTGAAGCTTTCTTT. Full variable domain (rest looked up from reference TRBV18 and TRBJ1-1): NAGVMQNPRHLVRRRGQEARLRCSPMKGHSHVYWYRQLPEEGLKFMVYLQKENIIDESGMPKERFSAEFPKEGPSILRIQQVVRGDSAAYFCASSIDRGPTEAFFGQGTRLTVV.

The chain has TRBV28 and TRBJ1-5; maybe TRBD1 (5 bases). The germline gives CDR1 MDHEN, CDR2 SYDVKM. Trimming stripped 8 bases from V and 6 bases from J, with 20 bases between. CDR3 length: 15 residues. The DNA for the CDR3 is TGTGCCAGCTCAAAATTGGGGGGATCTGTTCAGCCCCAGCATTTT. Its translation: CASSKLGGSVQPQHF.

CDR3 sequence: CASSPSQVVYEQYF. The CDR3, as DNA: TGTGCCAGCTCACCATCCCAGGTTGTCTACGAGCAGTACTTC. V and J are TRBV18 and TRBJ2-7; D unresolved. This CDR3 spans 14 amino acids. Germline CDR1 reads KGHSH; CDR2 reads LQKENI. Trimming stripped 2 bases from V and 3 bases from J, with 11 bases between.

In its sample, this clone ranks as medium-sized (0.01 to 0.1%). The CDR3 loop reads CASRQRGRGTDTEAFF. DNA of the CDR3: TGTGCCAGCAGACAGAGGGGGCGAGGTACTGACACTGAAGCTTTCTTT. The rearrangement uses TRBV13 and TRBJ1-1, with 7 nucleotides matching TRBD1. Germline V gene sequence: CDR1 PRHDT, CDR2 FYEKMQ (reference sequence). The V gene end was trimmed by 6 bases and the J gene end by 3 bases; junction bases not matched to a gene: 13. This CDR3 is 16 amino acids long. The entire variable domain, with the rest obtained from reference TRBV13 and TRBJ1-1, is as follows: AAGVIQSPRHLIKEKRETATLKCYPIPRHDTVYWYQQGPGQDPQFLISFYEKMQSDKGSIPDRFSAQQFSDYHSELNMSSLELGDSALYFCASRQRGRGTDTEAFFGQGTRLTVV.

The chain uses TRBV18 and TRBJ1-1, with D possibly TRBD1 on 5 matching bases. The germline V gene encodes CDR1 KGHSH and CDR2 LQKENI. V dropped 0 bases and J dropped 0 bases, with 8 bases sitting between them. The CDR3 has 15 residues. CDR3: CASSPPGLVNTEAFF. The CDR3, as DNA: TGTGCCAGCTCACCACCGGGACTCGTGAACACTGAAGCTTTCTTT.

J is TRBJ2-2 and V is TRBV12-5, with 15 nucleotides matching TRBD2. The V segment lost 3 bases and the J segment 5 bases; nucleotides outside the gene matches: 4. The CDR3 spans 17 residues. CDR1 and CDR2 from the germline V gene are LGHNT and FRNRAP. DNA of the CDR3: TGTGCTAGTGGTTTCAATGGACTAGCGGGAGGGACCGGGGAGCTGTTTTTT. Amino acid sequence: CASGFNGLAGGTGELFF. The complete variable domain, with remaining parts taken from reference TRBV12-5 and TRBJ2-2, reads DARVTQTPRHKVTEMGQEVTMRCQPILGHNTVFWYRQTMMQGLELLAYFRNRAPLDDSGMPKDRFSAEMPDATLATLKIQPSEPRDSAVYFCASGFNGLAGGTGELFFGEGSRLTVL.

This chain joins TRBV5-4 and TRBJ2-1; 15 bases fit TRBD2. The CDR3 totals 17 residues. Germline lookup yields CDR1 SGHNT and CDR2 YYREEE (reference sequence). Trimming took 4 bases from V and 6 from J; bases not matched to a gene: 8. CDR3 DNA sequence: TGTGCCAGCAGCCCCCCGGGACTAGCGGGAGGCAGCAATGAGCAGTTCTTC. Translated: CASSPPGLAGGSNEQFF.

The chain joins TRBV15 to TRBJ1-5; no reliable D call. Germline V gene sequence: CDR1 LNHNV, CDR2 YYDKDF (reference sequence). CDR3 length equals 13 residues. The V end lost 0 bases, the J end lost 6 bases, and 6 bases lay between the germline ends. In DNA form, the CDR3 reads TGTGCCACCAGCAGAGAGAGTACTCAGCCCCAGCATTTT. Translating it yields CATSRESTQPQHF.